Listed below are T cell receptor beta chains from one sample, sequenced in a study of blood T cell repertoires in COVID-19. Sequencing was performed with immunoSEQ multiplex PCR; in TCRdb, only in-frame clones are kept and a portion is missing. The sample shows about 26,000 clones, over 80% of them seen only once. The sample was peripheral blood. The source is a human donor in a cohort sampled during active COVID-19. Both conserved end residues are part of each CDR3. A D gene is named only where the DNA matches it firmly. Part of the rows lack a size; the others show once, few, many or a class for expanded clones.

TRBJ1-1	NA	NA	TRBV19	CASTPTPLNHLNTEAFF	TGTGCCAGTACACCGACACCACTTAACCATCTAAACACTGAAGCTTTCTTT
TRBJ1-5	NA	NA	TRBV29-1	CSVQNSNQPQHF	TGCAGCGTTCAGAATAGCAATCAGCCCCAGCATTTT
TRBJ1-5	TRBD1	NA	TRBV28	CASSSGQGNNQPQHF	TGTGCCAGCAGTTCGGGACAGGGGAACAATCAGCCCCAGCATTTT
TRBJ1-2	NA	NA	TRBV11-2	CASSPGGFVGYTF	TGTGCCAGCAGCCCAGGAGGGTTTGTAGGCTACACCTTC
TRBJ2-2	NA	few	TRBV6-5	CASEGVTGELFF	TGTGCCAGCGAGGGGGTCACCGGGGAGCTGTTTTTT
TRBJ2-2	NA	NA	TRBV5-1	CASSYGQPGELFF	TGCGCCAGCAGCTATGGACAGCCCGGGGAGCTGTTTTTT
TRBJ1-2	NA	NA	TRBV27	CASSSASDGSGWNYGYTF	TGTGCCAGCAGTTCAGCATCAGATGGGTCAGGGTGGAACTATGGCTACACCTTC
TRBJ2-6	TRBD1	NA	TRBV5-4	CASSPLRGQGAAGANVLTF	TGTGCCAGCAGCCCACTCCGGGGACAGGGGGCCGCCGGGGCCAACGTCCTGACTTTC
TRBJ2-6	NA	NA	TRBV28	CASSVQGYLSGANVLTF	TGTGCCAGCAGTGTCCAGGGGTATCTTTCCGGGGCCAACGTCCTGACTTTC
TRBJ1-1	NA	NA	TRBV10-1	CASSELVGASTEAFF	TGCGCCAGCAGTGAGTTAGTGGGAGCGTCCACTGAAGCTTTCTTT
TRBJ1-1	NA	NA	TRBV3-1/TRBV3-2	CASSQASNRAFF	TGTGCCAGCAGCCAAGCCTCCAACAGGGCTTTCTTT
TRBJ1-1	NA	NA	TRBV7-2	CASSPRGGANTEAFF	TGTGCCAGCAGCCCACGAGGGGGAGCGAACACTGAAGCTTTCTTT
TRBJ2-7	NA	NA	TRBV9	CASSGGDEQYF	TGTGCCAGCAGCGGGGGGGATGAGCAGTACTTC
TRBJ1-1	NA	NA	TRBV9	CASSRDTEAFF	TGTGCCAGCAGCCGGGACACTGAAGCTTTCTTT
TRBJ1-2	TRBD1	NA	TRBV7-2	CASRSGTDHYTF	TGTGCCAGCAGGTCGGGGACAGACCATTACACCTTC
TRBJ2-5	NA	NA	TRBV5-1	CASSQQVRETQYF	TGCGCCAGCAGCCAACAGGTTCGGGAGACCCAGTACTTC
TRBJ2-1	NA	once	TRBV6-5	CAVWGTNSYNEQFF	TGTGCCGTCTGGGGGACAAACTCCTACAATGAGCAGTTCTTC
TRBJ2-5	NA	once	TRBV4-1	CASSQVKRGLKPETQYF	TGCGCCAGCAGCCAGGTGAAGCGAGGTTTGAAACCAGAGACCCAGTACTTC
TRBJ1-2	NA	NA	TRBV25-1	CASNAAGGNGYTF	TGTGCCAGCAATGCGGCGGGAGGGAACGGCTACACCTTC
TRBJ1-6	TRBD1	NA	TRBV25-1	CASSAGDSPSYNSPLHF	TGTGCCAGCAGTGCAGGGGACAGCCCCTCCTATAATTCACCCCTCCACTTT
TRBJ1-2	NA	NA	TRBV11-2	CASSLVTGSRHGYTF	TGTGCCAGCAGCTTAGTCACCGGGTCCCGGCATGGCTACACCTTC
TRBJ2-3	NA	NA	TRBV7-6	CASSLLNGGRRTDTQYF	TGTGCCAGCAGCTTACTTAATGGCGGAAGACGTACAGATACGCAGTATTTT
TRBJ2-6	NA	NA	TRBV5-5	CASSFQQSGALSGANVLTF	TGTGCCAGCAGCTTTCAGCAGTCAGGGGCACTCTCTGGGGCCAACGTCCTGACTTTC
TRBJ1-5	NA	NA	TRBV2	CASSSPRESGGGNQPQHF	TGTGCCAGCAGTTCCCCTAGAGAGAGTGGGGGGGGCAATCAGCCCCAGCATTTT
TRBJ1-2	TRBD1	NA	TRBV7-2	CASSLDRGYGYTF	TGTGCCAGCAGCTTGGACAGGGGCTATGGCTACACCTTC
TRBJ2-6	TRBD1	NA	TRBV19	CASSIRTGGVYSGANVLTF	TGTGCCAGTAGTATCAGAACAGGGGGCGTCTATTCTGGGGCCAACGTCCTGACTTTC
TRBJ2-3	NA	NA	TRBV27	CASSFTLTDTQYF	TGTGCCAGCAGTTTCACCCTAACAGATACGCAGTATTTT
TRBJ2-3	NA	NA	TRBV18	CASSPPQGLDTQYF	TGTGCCAGCTCACCACCCCAGGGGCTAGATACGCAGTATTTT
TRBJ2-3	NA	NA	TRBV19	CASSILRVGGFTDTQYF	TGTGCCAGTAGTATTCTTCGGGTAGGGGGATTCACAGATACGCAGTATTTT
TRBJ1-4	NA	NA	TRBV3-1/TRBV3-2	CASSTAGGANEKLFF	TGTGCCAGCAGTACGGCGGGAGGAGCTAATGAAAAACTGTTTTTT
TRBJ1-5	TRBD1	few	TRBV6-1	CASSEKFGTASNQPQHF	TGTGCCAGCAGTGAAAAGTTTGGGACAGCGAGCAATCAGCCCCAGCATTTT
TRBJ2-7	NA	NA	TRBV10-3	CAISGRGTVSYEQYF	TGTGCCATCAGTGGCCGCGGGACGGTGTCCTACGAGCAGTACTTC
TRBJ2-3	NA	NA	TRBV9	CASSVSSTFVTDTQYF	TGTGCCAGCAGCGTAAGTTCCACATTCGTCACAGATACGCAGTATTTT
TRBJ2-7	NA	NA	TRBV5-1	CASSLDTSHPPGSEQYF	TGCGCCAGCAGCTTGGACACTAGCCACCCCCCGGGTAGCGAGCAGTACTTC